Listed here are 24 T cell receptor beta chains from one sample, sequenced in a study of CD8 T cell repertoires and HIV-1 epitope variants. Using immunoSEQ multiplex PCR, the repertoire was profiled, and TCRdb retains in-frame clones only, with some absent. Of more than 85,000 clones in the sample, more than 65% were seen once. What was sequenced was uncultured baseline CD8+ T cells from peripheral blood mononuclear cells (PBMCs). These receptors all stem from a male donor with HIV.

The DNA of the CDR3 is TGTGCCAGCAGCGTAGTCTCGACAGGGGATAATTCACCCCTCCACTTT. It translates to CASSVVSTGDNSPLHF. The chain carries TRBV9 and TRBJ1-6, with 8 bases identical to TRBD1. With 0 bases clipped from V and 5 bases from J, the junction kept 4 bases outside the gene matches. CDR1 is SGDLS, CDR2 YYNGEE, per germline. The CDR3 spans 16 residues.

This chain connects TRBV5-5 to TRBJ1-4, with no clear D. The V end lost 2 bases, the J end lost 8 bases, and 16 bases lay between the germline ends. There are 15 residues in the CDR3. Germline CDR1 is SGHKS and CDR2 is YYEKEE (reference sequence). CDR3 coding DNA: TGTGCCAGCAGCTTAACGACCCTCGGCGGGGAAAAACTGTTTTTT. Its protein product is CASSLTTLGGEKLFF. Using reference TRBV5-5 and TRBJ1-4 for the parts outside the CDR3, the full variable domain is DAGVTQSPTHLIKTRGQQVTLRCSPISGHKSVSWYQQVLGQGPQFIFQYYEKEERGRGNFPDRFSARQFPNYSSELNVNALLLGDSALYLCASSLTTLGGEKLFFGSGTQLSVL.

The V and J genes are TRBV13 and TRBJ2-5, with 7 bases matching TRBD1. The trim removed 5 bases at V and 1 base at J, leaving 4 bases unmatched. Germline CDR1 is PRHDT and CDR2 is FYEKMQ (reference sequence). The CDR3 length is 14 residues. The CDR3, as DNA: TGTGCCAGCAGCCGAGGGGGCCTCCAAGAGACCCAGTACTTC. It codes for CASSRGGLQETQYF.

The chain couples TRBV7-2 to TRBJ2-3; 9 positions agree with TRBD1. The germline V gene has CDR1 SGHTA and CDR2 FQGNSA. J lost 3 bases, V lost 5 bases, and 3 bases had no gene match. The CDR3 contains 14 residues. CDR3 nucleotides: TGTGCCAGCAGCCCTGGACAGGGGACAGATACGCAGTATTTT. Protein: CASSPGQGTDTQYF.

This clone was picked up a small number of times. The J gene is TRBJ2-3, the V gene TRBV5-1; TRBD2 is a possible D gene (6 bases). CDR3 length: 15 amino acids. With 0 bases removed from V and 1 base from J, the gap between germline ends came to 9 bases. The germline CDR1 and CDR2 sequences are SGHRS and YFSETQ. CDR3: CASSLVASGTDTQYF. In DNA, the CDR3 is TGCGCCAGCAGCTTGGTGGCTAGCGGCACAGATACGCAGTATTTT.

The chain joins TRBV5-4 to TRBJ1-1; 9 positions match TRBD1. V was clipped by 2 bases and J by 1 base; unmatched bases: 9. The CDR3 is 17 residues long. CDR1 SGHNT and CDR2 YYREEE come from the germline V gene (reference sequence). The CDR3 is CASSLNRGQGWNTEAFF. In DNA form, the CDR3 reads TGTGCCAGCAGCTTAAACCGAGGACAGGGGTGGAACACTGAAGCTTTCTTT.

This chain joins TRBV5-6 and TRBJ2-7; D is uncertain. The CDR3 is 13 residues long. V lost 2 bases, J lost 1 base, and 7 bases lay in between. Germline V gives CDR1 SGHDT, CDR2 YYEEEE. The CDR3 coding sequence is TGTGCCAGCAGCTTTTCCGGTTCCTACGAGCAGTACTTC. It specifies CASSFSGSYEQYF.

This chain joins TRBV7-6 and TRBJ2-7, with TRBD1 matching over 9 bases. Germline assignment: CDR1 SGHVS and CDR2 FNYEAQ. Unmatched junction bases numbered 8, after V lost 8 bases and J lost 3 bases. The CDR3 length is 14 residues. CDR3: CASRSETGGYEQYF. The DNA of the CDR3 is TGTGCCAGCCGCTCCGAGACAGGGGGCTACGAGCAGTACTTC.

This clone was observed at least ten times. The chain links TRBV10-1 to TRBJ2-7; 10 nucleotides agree with TRBD1. V trimming: 0 bases; J trimming: 8 bases; junction bases outside the gene matches: 1. The CDR3 consists of 13 residues. In germline, CDR1 is WNHNN, CDR2 SYGVQD (reference sequence). The CDR3 sequence is CASSESTGGQQYF. The CDR3, as DNA: TGCGCCAGCAGTGAGTCGACAGGGGGCCAGCAGTACTTC.

The rearrangement joins TRBV28 to TRBJ1-1; D gene unclear. Trimming shortened V by 0 bases and J by 5 bases, and 4 bases separated the two germline ends. Germline V lookup: CDR1 MDHEN, CDR2 SYDVKM. This CDR3 is built from 12 residues. The CDR3 loop reads CASSLWATEAFF. CDR3 DNA: TGTGCCAGCAGTTTATGGGCGACTGAAGCTTTCTTT.

The V gene is TRBV5-1, the J gene TRBJ2-7, with 7 positions matching TRBD1. After removal of 0 bases from V and 5 bases from J, the junction contained 5 bases not matched to a gene. This CDR3 contains 14 residues. Germline V gene sequence: CDR1 SGHRS, CDR2 YFSETQ. CDR3 bases: TGCGCCAGCAGCTTGGGGGGACAGATCAACGAGCAGTACTTC. Translation gives CASSLGGQINEQYF.

The V gene is TRBV6-5, the J gene TRBJ1-1; a weak D match, TRBD1 (5 bases). Germline lookup yields CDR1 MNHEY and CDR2 SVGAGI. Trimming took 4 bases from V and 0 from J, leaving 12 bases between them. CDR3 size: 15 residues. The DNA for the CDR3 is TGTGCCAGCAGTTCCCATCGACAGTTGAACACTGAAGCTTTCTTT. It encodes CASSSHRQLNTEAFF.

This chain connects TRBV29-1 to TRBJ1-5; no clear D gene. V lost 4 bases to trimming and J lost 2 bases, with 12 bases between them. In germline, CDR1 is SQVTM, CDR2 ANQGSEA. The CDR3 runs to 14 residues. The CDR3 coding sequence is TGCAGCGTTGTAACCGGGAACGGCAATCAGCCCCAGCATTTT. The encoded protein is CSVVTGNGNQPQHF.

The gene calls are TRBV6-5 and TRBJ2-7; 7 bases fit TRBD2. Germline V gene sequence: CDR1 MNHEY, CDR2 SVGAGI. Trimming at V came to 6 bases and at J to 2 bases, leaving 10 bases not matched to a gene. The CDR3 is 15 residues long. The CDR3 here is CASRGASGVTYEQYF. DNA for the CDR3: TGTGCCAGCAGGGGAGCAAGCGGGGTTACCTACGAGCAGTACTTC.

The rearrangement uses TRBV11-1 and TRBJ2-7; 7 positions match TRBD1. The CDR3 is made up of 13 amino acids. Trimming at V came to 1 base and at J to 7 bases, leaving 4 bases not matched to a gene. The germline CDR1 and CDR2 sequences are SGHAT and FQDESV (reference sequence). The CDR3: CASSLGQGGEQYF. CDR3 DNA: TGTGCCAGCAGCTTAGGACAGGGTGGGGAGCAGTACTTC.

In its sample, this clone was seen a few times. The rearrangement uses TRBV28 and TRBJ1-1; weak D call: TRBD1 (5 bases). Germline V lookup: CDR1 MDHEN, CDR2 SYDVKM. The CDR3 is 13 amino acids. Deletions cut 2 bases from V and 5 bases from J, with 9 bases between. CDR3 in DNA: TGTGCCAGCAGTTTAAATAGGGGAACTGAAGCTTTCTTT. It encodes CASSLNRGTEAFF.

V usage is TRBV19 and J usage is TRBJ1-1; the D is unclear. V shed 8 bases and J shed 3 bases, with 19 bases lying between them. The CDR3 sequence is 15 residues long. CDR1 is LNHDA and CDR2 is SQIVND in the germline V gene (reference sequence). The CDR3: CASLNPGRNDTEAFF. The CDR3 DNA is TGTGCCAGTTTAAACCCTGGGCGGAACGACACTGAAGCTTTCTTT.

The CDR3 DNA reads TGTGCCAGCAGCTTACAGCCCAATGAGCAGTTCTTC. Translation: CASSLQPNEQFF. The chain recombines TRBV7-2 with TRBJ2-1, with D unresolved. V dropped 2 bases and J dropped 6 bases, with 5 bases sitting between them. CDR3 length equals 12 residues. Germline assignment: CDR1 SGHTA and CDR2 FQGNSA.

The V call is TRBV7-6, the J call TRBJ2-5; D is ambiguous. Trimming left V 2 bases short and J 0 bases short, with 10 bases between. CDR3 length: 15 residues. The germline V gene has CDR1 SGHVS and CDR2 FNYEAQ. The CDR3 region is CASSLSGGNQETQYF. The CDR3 bases are TGTGCCAGCAGCTTAAGTGGTGGGAACCAAGAGACCCAGTACTTC.

Notes on this clone: Other DNA sequences in the sample encode the same CDR3. The V gene is TRBV5-1, the J gene TRBJ2-2; D could derive from TRBD1 or TRBD2 (5 bases each). CDR3 length: 14 amino acids. CDR1 SGHRS and CDR2 YFSETQ come from the germline V gene. V dropped 2 bases and J dropped 1 base, with 6 bases sitting between them. The CDR3 coding sequence is TGCGCCAGCAGCTTTGGGGGGAACACCGGGGAGCTGTTTTTT. Residues: CASSFGGNTGELFF.

The V call is TRBV9, the J call TRBJ2-3; D possibly uses TRBD1 or TRBD2 (6 bases each). This CDR3 contains 14 residues. The V end was cut by 4 bases, the J end by 6 bases, with 15 bases between. Germline CDR1 reads SGDLS; CDR2 reads YYNGEE. CDR3 sequence: CASSLGGRADTQYF. The CDR3 bases are TGTGCCAGCAGCTTGGGGGGCCGAGCGGATACGCAGTATTTT.

This sequence joins TRBV25-1 and TRBJ2-2, with D possibly TRBD1 on 5 matching bases. The CDR3 contains 13 residues. Germline CDR1 MGHDK, CDR2 SYGVNS. The V gene lost 7 bases and the J gene lost 4 bases, with 10 bases spanning the gap. The CDR3 region has the DNA TGTGCCAGCAAAGGGGCGAGCACCGGGGAGCTGTTTTTT. Translated, it gives CASKGASTGELFF.

The rearrangement joins TRBV6-1 to TRBJ2-2, with TRBD1 matching over 7 bases. CDR1 is MNHNS, CDR2 SASEGT, per germline. This CDR3 comprises 16 residues. The trim removed 4 bases at V and 0 bases at J, leaving 5 bases unmatched. In nucleotides, the CDR3 is TGTGCCAGCAGTGTACAGGGGCCCCCGAACACCGGGGAGCTGTTTTTT. Protein product: CASSVQGPPNTGELFF.

The rearrangement links TRBV27 to TRBJ2-7, with TRBD1 matching over 10 bases. Germline trimming cut 6 bases from V and 2 bases from J; bases unmatched to any gene: 7. Germline assignment: CDR1 MNHEY and CDR2 SMNVEV (reference sequence). The CDR3 runs to 15 residues. Here the CDR3 reads CASSLRDRGTYEQYF. In DNA, the CDR3 is TGTGCCAGCAGCTTAAGGGACAGGGGAACCTACGAGCAGTACTTC.